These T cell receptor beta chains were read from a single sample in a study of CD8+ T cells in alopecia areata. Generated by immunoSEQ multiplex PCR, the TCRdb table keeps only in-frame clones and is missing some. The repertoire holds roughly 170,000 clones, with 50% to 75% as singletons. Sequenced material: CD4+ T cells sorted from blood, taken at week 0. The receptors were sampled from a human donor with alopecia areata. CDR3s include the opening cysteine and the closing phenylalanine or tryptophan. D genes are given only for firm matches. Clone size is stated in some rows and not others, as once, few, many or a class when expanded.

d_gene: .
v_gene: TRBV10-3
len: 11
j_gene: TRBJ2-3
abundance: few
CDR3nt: TGTGCCACCTCCCCGGGGGATACGCAGTATTTT
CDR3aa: CATSPGDTQYF

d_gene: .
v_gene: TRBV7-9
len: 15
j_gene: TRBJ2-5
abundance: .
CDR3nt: TGTGCCAGCAGCTTAGATCCAGGGCGGCAAGAGACCCAGTACTTC
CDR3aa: CASSLDPGRQETQYF

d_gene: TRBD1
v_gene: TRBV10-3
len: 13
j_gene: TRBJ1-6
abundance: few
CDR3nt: TGTGCCATTGCTGGACAGGAGACCTCACCCCTCCACTTT
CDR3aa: CAIAGQETSPLHF

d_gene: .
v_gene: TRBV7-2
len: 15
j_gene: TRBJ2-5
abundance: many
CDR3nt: TGTGCCAGCAGCTTTCGCGGCAGGGAACGAGAGACCCAGTACTTC
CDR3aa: CASSFRGRERETQYF

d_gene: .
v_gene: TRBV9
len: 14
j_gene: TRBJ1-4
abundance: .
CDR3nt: TGTGCCAGCAGCGTAGAACCCCGATCGGAAAAACTGTTTTTT
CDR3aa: CASSVEPRSEKLFF

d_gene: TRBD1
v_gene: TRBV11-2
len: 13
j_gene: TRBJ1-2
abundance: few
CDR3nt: TGTGCCAGCAGCAATACAGGGGTCTATGGCTACACCTTC
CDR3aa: CASSNTGVYGYTF

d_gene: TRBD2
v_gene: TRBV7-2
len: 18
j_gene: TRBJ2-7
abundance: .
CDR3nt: TGTGCCAGCAGCTCCCAAGCCGGGACTAGCGGGGCGACCTACGAGCAGTACTTC
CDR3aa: CASSSQAGTSGATYEQYF

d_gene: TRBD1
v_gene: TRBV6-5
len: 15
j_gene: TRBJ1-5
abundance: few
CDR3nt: TGTGCCAGCAGTCGAGGGACAGGGGGCGAGCAGCCCCAGCATTTT
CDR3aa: CASSRGTGGEQPQHF

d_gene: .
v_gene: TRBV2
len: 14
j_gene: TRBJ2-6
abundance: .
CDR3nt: TGTGCCAGTAGAATTCCCTCTGGGGCCAACGTCCTGACTTTC
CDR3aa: CASRIPSGANVLTF

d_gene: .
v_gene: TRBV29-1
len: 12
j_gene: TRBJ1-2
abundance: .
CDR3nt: TGCAGCGTTGTAAGGGACGGTCATGGCTACACCTTC
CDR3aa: CSVVRDGHGYTF

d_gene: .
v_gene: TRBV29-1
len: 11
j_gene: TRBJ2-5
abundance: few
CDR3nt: TGCAGCGTTGAAGCACGAGAGACCCAGTACTTC
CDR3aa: CSVEARETQYF

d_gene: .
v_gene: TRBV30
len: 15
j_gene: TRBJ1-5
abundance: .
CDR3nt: TGTGCCTGGACCGAGGGGGGAACGGGTGGTCAGCCCCAGCATTTT
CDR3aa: CAWTEGGTGGQPQHF

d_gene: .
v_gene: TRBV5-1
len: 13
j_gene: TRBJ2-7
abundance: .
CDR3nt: TGCGCCAGCAGCTTGGTGGGTGACTACGAGCAGTACTTC
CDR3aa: CASSLVGDYEQYF

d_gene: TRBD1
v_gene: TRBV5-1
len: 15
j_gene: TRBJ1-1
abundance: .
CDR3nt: TGCGCCAGCAGCTTGGCCCAGGGGGTGGCTACTGAAGCTTTCTTT
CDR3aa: CASSLAQGVATEAFF

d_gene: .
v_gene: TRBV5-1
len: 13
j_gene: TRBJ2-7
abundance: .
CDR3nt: TGCGCCAGCAGCTTATCCCAGGGCCACGAGCAGTACTTC
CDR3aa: CASSLSQGHEQYF

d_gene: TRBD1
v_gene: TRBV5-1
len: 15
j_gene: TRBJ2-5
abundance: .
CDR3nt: TGCGCCAGCAAAAACTCCGGGACAGAAGGAGAGACCCAGTACTTC
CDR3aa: CASKNSGTEGETQYF

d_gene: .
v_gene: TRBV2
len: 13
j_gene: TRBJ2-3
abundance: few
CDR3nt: TGTGCCAGCAGTGTTGTACGGACAGATACGCAGTATTTT
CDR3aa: CASSVVRTDTQYF

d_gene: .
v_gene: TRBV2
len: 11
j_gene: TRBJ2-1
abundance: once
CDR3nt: TGTGCCAGCAGAGGGTACAATGAGCAGTTCTTC
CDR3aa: CASRGYNEQFF

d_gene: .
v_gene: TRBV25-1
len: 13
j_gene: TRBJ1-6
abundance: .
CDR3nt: TGTGCCAGCAGTAAGGAGTTACGATCACCCCTCCACTTT
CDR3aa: CASSKELRSPLHF

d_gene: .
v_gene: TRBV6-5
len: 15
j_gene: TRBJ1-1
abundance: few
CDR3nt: TGTGCCAGCAGTTACTCTAGACAGACGAACACTGAAGCTTTCTTT
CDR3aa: CASSYSRQTNTEAFF

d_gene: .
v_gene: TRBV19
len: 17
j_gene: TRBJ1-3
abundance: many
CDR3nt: TGTGCCAGTAGTATGAAGAGTGGCAGGAGTGCTGGAAACACCATATATTTT
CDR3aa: CASSMKSGRSAGNTIYF

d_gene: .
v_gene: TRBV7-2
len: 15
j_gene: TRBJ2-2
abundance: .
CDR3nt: TGTGCCAGCAGCCCCGGTGGTGCGAACACCGGGGAGCTGTTTTTT
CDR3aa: CASSPGGANTGELFF

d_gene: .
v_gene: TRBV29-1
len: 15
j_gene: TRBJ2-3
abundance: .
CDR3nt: TGCAGCGTTGATACAGCGGGTACTAGCACAGATACGCAGTATTTT
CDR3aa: CSVDTAGTSTDTQYF

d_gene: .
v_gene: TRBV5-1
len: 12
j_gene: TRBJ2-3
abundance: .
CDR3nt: TGCGCCAGCAGCGGGGTAGGAGATACGCAGTATTTT
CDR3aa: CASSGVGDTQYF

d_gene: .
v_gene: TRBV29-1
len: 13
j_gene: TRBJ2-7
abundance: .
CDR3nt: TGCAGCGTGCGTGATGGGGCTTCCTACGAGCAGTACTTC
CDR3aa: CSVRDGASYEQYF

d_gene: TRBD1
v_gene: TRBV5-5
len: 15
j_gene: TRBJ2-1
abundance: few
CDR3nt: TGTGCCAGCAGCAAGGACAGGGGGCCCTACAATGAGCAGTTCTTC
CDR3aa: CASSKDRGPYNEQFF

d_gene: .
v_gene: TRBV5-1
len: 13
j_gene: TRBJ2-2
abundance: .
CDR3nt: TGCGCCAGCAGCACCGTGGGCACCGGGGAGCTGTTTTTT
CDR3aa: CASSTVGTGELFF

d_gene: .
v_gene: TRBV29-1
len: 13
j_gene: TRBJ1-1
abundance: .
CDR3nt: TGCAGCGTTGGCCTTGGGGAGGGCACTGAAGCTTTCTTT
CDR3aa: CSVGLGEGTEAFF

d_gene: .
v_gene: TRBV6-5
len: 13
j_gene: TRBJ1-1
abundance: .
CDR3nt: TGTGCCAGCAGTTTCGAGGTTGACACTGAAGCTTTCTTT
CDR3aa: CASSFEVDTEAFF

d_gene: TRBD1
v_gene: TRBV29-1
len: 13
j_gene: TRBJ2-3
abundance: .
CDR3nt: TGCAGCGGGGGACAGATCCTCACAGATACGCAGTATTTT
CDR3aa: CSGGQILTDTQYF

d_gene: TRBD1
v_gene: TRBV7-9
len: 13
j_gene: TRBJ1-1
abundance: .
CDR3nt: TGTGCCAGCAGCTTGGGGACAGGGGTTGAAGCTTTCTTT
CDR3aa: CASSLGTGVEAFF

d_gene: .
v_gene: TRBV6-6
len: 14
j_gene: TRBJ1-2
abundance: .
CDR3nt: TGTGCCAGCAGTGCCTCGTCCACAAGAGATGGCTACACCTTC
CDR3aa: CASSASSTRDGYTF

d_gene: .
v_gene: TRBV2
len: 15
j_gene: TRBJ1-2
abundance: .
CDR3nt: TGTGCCAGCATTGGGTCCGACAAAGGTTATCAAGGCTACACCTTC
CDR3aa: CASIGSDKGYQGYTF

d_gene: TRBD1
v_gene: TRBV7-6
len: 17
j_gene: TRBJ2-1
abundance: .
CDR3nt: TGTGCCAGCAGCTTAGCGCCGATGACAGGGGGATTCAATGAGCAGTTCTTC
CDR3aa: CASSLAPMTGGFNEQFF